Detailed here is one T cell receptor beta chain. Only one count was recorded for this clone. Its antigen is currently not known. Base qualities are not at hand, and no much larger clone is one base apart. Whole blood was collected in K2EDTA tubes by collaborating institutions according to the institutions' own protocols. For TCRbeta analysis, collaborators shipped samples in one of three forms: frozen whole blood, isolated PBMCs, or DNA extracted from either of those sample types. This sample is part of a study of blood T cell repertoires in COVID-19 (TCRdb year 2020). Broadly, across the study: Collaborator samples came from the United States, Italy and Spain and covered acute and convalescent phases of COVID-19. The repertoires were made available in a free public database intended to serve as a resource for research on the immune response to SARS-CoV-2. Deeply sampled blood TCRbeta repertoires from subjects exposed to, actively infected with, or recovered from COVID-19 were included in the dataset. Where HLA class I and class II types were available, the types were taken from metadata supplied by the sample provider, not from assay-based typing. The samples were drawn from two sources: the first 160 participants of the ongoing ImmuneRACE study, and 1,000 to 1,500 subjects contributed by 6 global collaborators. Sample metadata almost always included a de-identified subject ID, COVID-19 status, age in years and sex. The material from the prospective study consisted of cDNA or gDNA derived from T cells, B-cell-depleted T cells, or PBMCs.

There are 17 amino acids in the CDR3, from cysteine to phenylalanine inclusive. The DNA shown is the 51-base CDR3, in frame from base 1. For CDR1 and CDR2, the germline V gene (reference sequence) lists SGHKS and YYEKEE. Compared with germline, V lacks 5 bases and J lacks 5 bases; bases without a gene match: 16. On the study overall, not on this receptor specifically: How much clinical and demographic metadata was included differed by source and by participant, and the metadata was provided uncurated.

TCRbeta CDR3 regions were amplified from genomic DNA by means of the immunoSEQ Assay, a bias-controlled multiplex PCR. As for the original processing: Nucleated cell counts per sample were estimated from amplification of reference gene primers within the assay. To quantify the absolute abundance of each unique TCRbeta CDR3 rearrangement, sequence reads were collapsed and filtered. For each sample, productive Simpson clonality was calculated as the square root of Simpson's diversity index over productive rearrangements. Here the immuneACCESS table is served through TCRdb, limited to in-frame sequences with V and J called. Missing clones are a known gap in these copies; in checked studies unresolved V genes cover under half, and the rest lacks a known reason. The V and J calls and clone size were taken over from that table, and D and trimming were inferred from the DNA. This sample has around 37,000 clones in its table, and around 92% of those were observed once. Roughly 6% of the sample is held by the ten biggest clonotypes.

The sequence derives from a woman of 80 years or more with acute or convalescent COVID-19. The sample comprised peripheral blood. The sequence is built from TRBV5-5 and TRBJ2-1; TRBD2 fits 7 bases in the junction. The CDR3 loop reads CASRFWLAEFNNNEQFF. The DNA sequence is as follows: TGTGCCAGCAGGTTTTGGCTAGCGGAGTTTAATAACAATGAGCAGTTCTTC.